The sequence of this T cell receptor (beta chain) was determined in a study of shared clonotypes between healthy human individuals. Overall study results and limits: It was observed that about 5% of naive CD4 clonotypes were shared across several donors.

A word on this clone: Its antigen is unidentified.

Deletions cut 6 bases from V and 7 bases from J, with 18 bases between. CDR1 and CDR2 (germline): MNHNY, SVGAGI (reference sequence). This CDR3 has 15 amino acids. Authors' processing steps: ImmunoSEQ sequences covered only the junction and lacked quality scores; filtering therefore differed. TCRdb's copy holds only in-frame clones and misses some; the assay was immunoSEQ multiplex PCR. V and J calls and clone size are given by that table; D and trimming were obtained from the DNA. This sample yields approximately 620,000 clones, of which 97% are seen a single time; 0.045% to 0.07% belongs to the top ten.

The source material was naive CD4+ T cells sorted from blood. The subset here: CD45RA+ positively selected. The TCR comes from a woman aged 25 to 39 in good health. V and J are TRBV6-6 and TRBJ2-2; D is uncertain. In DNA, the CDR3 is TGTGCCAGCAGCCCTGGTAGGGCGAGAGGCGGGGAGCTGTTTTTT. Its translation: CASSPGRARGGELFF.